These 2 T cell receptor beta chains were all obtained from the same sample, sequenced in a study of beta chain features in type 1 diabetes. Study observations and caveats: Moderately but significantly shorter TCRB CDR3s were found in Type 1 diabetes patients in all four CD4+ subsets.

No antigen is known for these receptors. Every bit of the isolated RNA underwent reverse transcription, so sequencing read expressed TCRB transcripts. TCRdb keeps only in-frame clones here, not all; method: immunoSEQ multiplex PCR. The sample includes under 25,000 clones, approximately 57% seen only once; the top ten take 0.37%. Sequencing used stem cell memory CD4+ T cells from blood. All receptors come from a man in his late teens or twenties with type 1 diabetes.

The sample holds a few counts of this clone. The V call is TRBV7-2, the J call TRBJ1-4; D is uncertain. Per the germline V gene, CDR1 is SGHTA and CDR2 is FQGNSA. CDR3 length: 15 residues. Trimming removed 1 base at V and 3 bases at J, with 9 bases between. CDR3 sequence: CASSLEGGPNEKLFF. CDR3 in DNA: TGTGCCAGCAGCTTAGAAGGCGGCCCTAATGAAAAACTGTTTTTT.

This chain links TRBV7-2 with TRBJ2-2, with D perhaps TRBD1 (5 bases). Germline V CDR1 and CDR2: SGHTA, FQGNSA. The CDR3 covers 15 residues. V was trimmed by 0 bases and J by 4 bases, leaving 9 bases between them. CDR3 region: CASSLALQGTGELFF. Here the CDR3 DNA reads TGTGCCAGCAGCTTAGCGCTCCAGGGCACCGGGGAGCTGTTTTTT.